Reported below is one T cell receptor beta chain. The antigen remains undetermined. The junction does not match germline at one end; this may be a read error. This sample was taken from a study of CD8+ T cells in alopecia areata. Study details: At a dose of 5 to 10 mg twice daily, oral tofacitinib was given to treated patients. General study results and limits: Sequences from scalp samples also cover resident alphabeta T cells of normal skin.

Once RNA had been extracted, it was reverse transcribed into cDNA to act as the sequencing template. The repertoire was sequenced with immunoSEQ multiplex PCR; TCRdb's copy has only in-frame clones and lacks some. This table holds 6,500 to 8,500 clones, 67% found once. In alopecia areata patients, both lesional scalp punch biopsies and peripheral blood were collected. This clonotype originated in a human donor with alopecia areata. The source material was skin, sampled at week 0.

This CDR3 reads CAISESQASNTGELFF. The DNA of the CDR3 is TGTGCCATCAGTGAGTCCCAGGCGTCGAACACCGGGGAGCTGTTTTTT. J is TRBJ2-2 and V is TRBV6-1, with D uncertain. CDR3 length: 16 amino acids. The V gene's germline CDR1 is MNHNS and CDR2 SASEGT.